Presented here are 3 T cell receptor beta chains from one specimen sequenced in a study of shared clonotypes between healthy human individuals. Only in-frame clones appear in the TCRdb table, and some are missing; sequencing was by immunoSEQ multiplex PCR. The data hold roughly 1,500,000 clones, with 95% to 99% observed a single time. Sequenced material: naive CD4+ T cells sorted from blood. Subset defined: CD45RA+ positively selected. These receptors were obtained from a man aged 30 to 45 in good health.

The CDR3 DNA sequence: TGTGCCAGCAGTGAAAGGACATCTAGCACTGAAGCTTTCTTT. It encodes CASSERTSSTEAFF. The chain couples TRBV2 to TRBJ1-1, with D possibly being TRBD1 (5 bases). The CDR3 contains 14 residues. Deletions cut 2 bases from V and 4 bases from J, with 11 bases between. The germline CDR1 and CDR2 sequences are SNHLY and FYNNEI.

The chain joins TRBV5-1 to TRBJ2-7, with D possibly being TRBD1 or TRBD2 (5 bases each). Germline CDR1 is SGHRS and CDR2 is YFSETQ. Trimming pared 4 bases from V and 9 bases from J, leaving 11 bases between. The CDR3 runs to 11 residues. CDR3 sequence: CASSRDGPQYF. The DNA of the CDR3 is TGCGCCAGCAGCCGGGACGGCCCGCAGTACTTC. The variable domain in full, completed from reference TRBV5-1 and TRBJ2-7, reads KAGVTQTPRYLIKTRGQQVTLSCSPISGHRSVSWYQQTPGQGLQFLFEYFSETQRNKGNFPGRFSGRQFSNSRSEMNVSTLELGDSALYLCASSRDGPQYFGPGTRLTVT.

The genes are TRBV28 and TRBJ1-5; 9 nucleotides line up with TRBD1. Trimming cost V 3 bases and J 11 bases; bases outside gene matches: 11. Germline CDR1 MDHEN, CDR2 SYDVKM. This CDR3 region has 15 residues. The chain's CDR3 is CASSFPRTGAGSQHF. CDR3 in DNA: TGTGCCAGCAGTTTCCCCCGGACAGGGGCTGGGTCCCAGCATTTT.